This T cell receptor (beta chain) was sequenced for a study of cytomegalovirus exposure and HLA in healthy donors. Notes on the study in general: Cytomegalovirus-associated status was assigned to some 180 TCR beta chains. There were several of the most significant clusters that appeared linked to common viral pathogens in a later analysis. Only CMV serostatus was available as immune exposure information.

At sampling all donors were nominally healthy, likely with unrecorded immune exposures. With respect to this clone: Its matching antigen is unknown.

V was pared by 4 bases and J by 7 bases, with 15 bases between. This CDR3 is built from 13 residues. Germline CDR1 is SGHRS and CDR2 is YFSETQ. Both 60 Vbeta primers and 13 Jbeta primers went into the PCR. Only in-frame clones appear in the TCRdb table, and some are missing; sequencing was by immunoSEQ multiplex PCR. The table has about 100,000 clones, roughly 75% seen once; the top ten hold about 0.71%. The sequence was collected from a woman aged 55-69 years in good health and CMV-seronegative. The rearrangement joins TRBV5-1 to TRBJ2-7; weak D call: TRBD2 (6 bases). The sequenced sample consisted of PBMCs. CDR3 coding DNA: TGCGCCAGCAGCCTCGGGGGAAAGGAAGAGCAGTACTTC. Translated: CASSLGGKEEQYF.